One sample yielded the 23 T cell receptor beta chains listed below, sequenced in a study of blood T cell repertoires in COVID-19. Data came from immunoSEQ multiplex PCR; TCRdb stores just in-frame clones and leaves some out. The data hold approximately 230,000 clones, with around 87% observed a single time. Sequencing used PBMCs or T cells enriched from blood (not recorded which). The receptors were gathered from a young woman with acute COVID-19.

This chain links TRBV11-2 with TRBJ2-5; 13 positions match TRBD2. This CDR3 is 16 amino acids long. The V segment lost 5 bases and the J segment 5 bases; nucleotides outside the gene matches: 8. CDR1 is SGHAT and CDR2 is FQNNGV in the germline V gene. CDR3 sequence: CASSAPGLAGFETQYF. The CDR3 coding sequence is TGTGCCAGCAGCGCCCCGGGACTAGCGGGATTTGAGACCCAGTACTTC.

This chain uses TRBV3-1 (or the pseudogene TRBV3-2) with TRBJ2-7; D gene uncertain. Trimming shortened V by 2 bases and J by 0 bases, and 8 bases separated the two germline ends. Germline CDR1 LGHDT, CDR2 YNNKEL (reference sequence). The CDR3 is 14 residues long. The CDR3 nucleotides are TGTGCCAGCAGCCAACTCGTCAGCTCCTACGAGCAGTACTTC. Translating it yields CASSQLVSSYEQYF.

The chain is built from TRBV28 and TRBJ1-4; a weak D match, TRBD1 (5 bases). Looked up from germline, CDR1 is MDHEN and CDR2 is SYDVKM. V lost 6 bases and J 7 bases, leaving 24 bases between the germline ends. The CDR3 is 17 amino acids. The CDR3 spells CASRTQGLGLIGEKLFF. The CDR3 bases are TGTGCCAGCAGAACCCAGGGTCTCGGACTAATCGGTGAAAAACTGTTTTTT.

The V gene is TRBV5-6, the J gene TRBJ2-7; 13 bases are shared with TRBD2. The V and J ends lost 4 bases and 5 bases, in that order; junction bases with no gene match: 6. The CDR3 is 15 residues long. The germline gives CDR1 SGHDT, CDR2 YYEEEE. The CDR3 region has the DNA TGTGCCAGCAGCGAACTAGCGGGAGGGTCCCACGAGCAGTACTTC. This codes for CASSELAGGSHEQYF.

The chain has TRBV7-2 and TRBJ2-7; D unresolved. Germline-derived CDR1 and CDR2 are SGHTA and FQGNSA. The CDR3 has 13 amino acids. With 1 base removed from V and 0 bases from J, the gap between germline ends came to 4 bases. In DNA form, the CDR3 reads TGTGCCAGCAGCTTAGACAGCTCCTACGAGCAGTACTTC. As protein: CASSLDSSYEQYF.

The genes are TRBV9 and TRBJ2-1; maybe TRBD2 (5 bases). Germline V gene data show CDR1 as SGDLS and CDR2 as YYNGEE. The CDR3 extends over 16 amino acids. V was cut by 1 base and J by 7 bases, with 18 bases left in between. The CDR3 DNA follows: TGTGCCAGCAGCGTAATTTCTCGGACTGCCCTTAATGAGCAGTTCTTC. Protein: CASSVISRTALNEQFF.

The chain links TRBV4-3 to TRBJ1-6; TRBD1 aligns across 7 bases. This CDR3 comprises 16 residues. Germline CDR1 LGHNA, CDR2 YSLEER. Losses at the gene ends were 1 base for V and 7 bases for J; bases not matched to a gene: 7. Here the CDR3 DNA reads TGCGCCAGCAGCCAAGGAACAGGGGTTGAGAATTCACCCCTCCACTTT. It yields the protein CASSQGTGVENSPLHF.

The CDR3 coding sequence is TGTGCCAGCAGACTTACAGGAGGGCGGCCCCAGCATTTT. Protein: CASRLTGGRPQHF. The chain carries TRBV7-2 and TRBJ1-5; TRBD1 might be the D (5 bases). The CDR3 is 13 amino acids. V was cut by 6 bases and J by 9 bases, with 15 bases left in between. Germline V gene sequence: CDR1 SGHTA, CDR2 FQGNSA.

V gene TRBV5-1 combines with J gene TRBJ1-4; D may be TRBD1 (5 bases). This CDR3 region has 14 residues. Between the trimmed V and J ends, which lost 4 bases and 8 bases, there was a span of 15 bases. CDR1 and CDR2 (germline): SGHRS, YFSETQ. In DNA, the CDR3 is TGCGCCAGCAGCCTAGGGGAGGTCAGGGAAAAACTGTTTTTT. Residues: CASSLGEVREKLFF. Full variable domain (missing parts from reference TRBV5-1 and TRBJ1-4): KAGVTQTPRYLIKTRGQQVTLSCSPISGHRSVSWYQQTPGQGLQFLFEYFSETQRNKGNFPGRFSGRQFSNSRSEMNVSTLELGDSALYLCASSLGEVREKLFFGSGTQLSVL.

V gene TRBV9 combines with J gene TRBJ1-3; weak D call: TRBD1 (6 bases). The germline V gene encodes CDR1 SGDLS and CDR2 YYNGEE. Trimming removed 4 bases at V and 4 bases at J, with 15 bases between. The CDR3 runs to 15 residues. CDR3 in DNA: TGTGCCAGCAGCCCTCCCCCAGGGGCCGGAAACACCATATATTTT. Encoded protein: CASSPPPGAGNTIYF.

To note about this clone: The sample contains more than one DNA sequence encoding this CDR3. The chain recombines TRBV6-5 with TRBJ1-4; D is undetermined. V gave up 4 bases and J gave up 3 bases, with 9 bases separating them. Germline V gene sequence: CDR1 MNHEY, CDR2 SVGAGI. The CDR3 has 14 amino acids. CDR3 region: CASSLGGSNEKLFF. As DNA, the CDR3 is TGTGCCAGCAGTTTAGGAGGGTCTAATGAAAAACTGTTTTTT.

The chain employs TRBV11-3 and TRBJ2-3, with 12 bases lining up with TRBD2. V lost 3 bases, J lost 0 bases, and 1 base stayed unmatched. This CDR3 comprises 16 residues. The germline V gene encodes CDR1 SGHNT and CDR2 YENEEA. CDR3 DNA sequence: TGTGCCAGCAGCTTGGGACTAGCGGGCAGCACAGATACGCAGTATTTT. Amino acids: CASSLGLAGSTDTQYF.

This chain uses TRBV9 with TRBJ2-1, with TRBD2 matching over 11 bases. Unmatched junction bases numbered 5, after V lost 1 base and J lost 5 bases. The CDR3 is 16 amino acids. The V gene's germline CDR1 is SGDLS and CDR2 YYNGEE. The CDR3 loop reads CASSVPLAGVHNEQFF. The DNA for the CDR3 is TGTGCCAGCAGCGTACCACTAGCGGGGGTACACAATGAGCAGTTCTTC.

This rearrangement joins TRBV4-1 to TRBJ2-7; the match to TRBD1 covers 7 bases. V lost 3 bases, J lost 2 bases, and 10 bases stayed unmatched. CDR1 MGHRA and CDR2 YSYEKL come from the germline V gene. The CDR3 is 16 residues long. The CDR3 sequence: CASSQEGGAGTYEQYF. DNA for the CDR3: TGCGCCAGCAGCCAGGAAGGGGGCGCCGGAACCTACGAGCAGTACTTC.

The chain uses TRBV18 and TRBJ2-7, with D unclear. V was pared by 3 bases and J by 5 bases, with 17 bases between. Germline lookup yields CDR1 KGHSH and CDR2 LQKENI. The CDR3 is made up of 15 amino acids. CDR3 in amino acids: CASSPEAPRYDEQYF. CDR3 DNA sequence: TGTGCCAGCTCACCCGAGGCGCCCCGCTACGACGAGCAGTACTTC.

The V gene is TRBV27, the J gene TRBJ2-7; no clear D. The CDR3 consists of 13 residues. Per germline, CDR1 MNHEY and CDR2 SMNVEV (reference sequence). Trimming removed 2 bases at V and 0 bases at J, with 5 bases between. Written as DNA, the CDR3 is TGTGCCAGCAGTTTAACAAGCTCCTACGAGCAGTACTTC. Amino acids: CASSLTSSYEQYF.

This rearrangement joins TRBV28 to TRBJ1-4; 9 bases align to TRBD1. The V and J ends lost 7 bases and 8 bases, in that order; junction bases with no gene match: 8. The CDR3 runs 14 residues. Germline values: CDR1 MDHEN, CDR2 SYDVKM. The CDR3 region is CASTGQGLKEKLFF. The DNA for the CDR3 is TGTGCCAGCACCGGACAGGGGTTAAAAGAAAAACTGTTTTTT.

This sequence joins TRBV23-1 and TRBJ2-1, with 7 bases fitting TRBD2. TRBV23-1 is recorded as an ORF, its role being uncertain. V lost 2 bases and J lost 9; bases outside the gene matches: 22. This CDR3 region has 19 residues. In DNA form, the CDR3 reads TGCGCCAGCAGTCAACCGAGAGAAAAAGGGGCGGAACTAGCGAGTGAGCAGTTCTTC. Residues: CASSQPREKGAELASEQFF.

The rearrangement joins TRBV7-6 to TRBJ1-1; D perhaps matches TRBD1 (6 bases). The CDR3 is 13 amino acids. V was trimmed by 4 bases and J by 11 bases, leaving 17 bases between them. The germline gives CDR1 SGHVS, CDR2 FNYEAQ. The CDR3 reads CASSYPGTPTAFF. The CDR3 coding sequence is TGTGCCAGCAGCTACCCCGGGACACCGACCGCTTTCTTT.

The chain joins TRBV2 to TRBJ1-3; the match to TRBD1 covers 9 bases. The CDR3 loop spans 15 amino acids. Trimming cost V 6 bases and J 2 bases; bases outside gene matches: 5. The V gene's germline CDR1 is SNHLY and CDR2 FYNNEI. The CDR3 spells CASRGQGTPGNTIYF. The CDR3 DNA follows: TGTGCCAGCAGGGGACAGGGAACGCCTGGAAACACCATATATTTT.

This clone was seen only once. The chain has TRBV11-2 and TRBJ2-7; D not certain. Germline V gene sequence: CDR1 SGHAT, CDR2 FQNNGV. CDR3 length: 11 residues. V was pared by 7 bases and J by 1 base, with 5 bases between. CDR3 amino acids: CASTRSYEQYF. The CDR3 coding sequence is TGTGCCAGCACCCGTTCCTACGAGCAGTACTTC.

The chain carries TRBV4-1 and TRBJ1-1; the D is unclear. Germline V gene sequence: CDR1 MGHRA, CDR2 YSYEKL. Trimming cost V 1 base and J 2 bases, with 8 bases left between them. The CDR3 is 14 residues long. The CDR3 DNA follows: TGCGCCAGCAGCCAAGGGGCGTCCAACACTGAAGCTTTCTTT. Translating it yields CASSQGASNTEAFF.

The chain combines TRBV5-1 with TRBJ1-1; D is possibly TRBD1 (5 bases). V was trimmed by 2 bases and J by 2 bases, leaving 16 bases between them. The CDR3 runs 16 residues. Germline loops: CDR1 SGHRS, CDR2 YFSETQ. The CDR3 DNA follows: TGCGCCAGCAGCTTAGGTCTGGGGAGGGGAAACACTGAAGCTTTCTTT. This encodes CASSLGLGRGNTEAFF.